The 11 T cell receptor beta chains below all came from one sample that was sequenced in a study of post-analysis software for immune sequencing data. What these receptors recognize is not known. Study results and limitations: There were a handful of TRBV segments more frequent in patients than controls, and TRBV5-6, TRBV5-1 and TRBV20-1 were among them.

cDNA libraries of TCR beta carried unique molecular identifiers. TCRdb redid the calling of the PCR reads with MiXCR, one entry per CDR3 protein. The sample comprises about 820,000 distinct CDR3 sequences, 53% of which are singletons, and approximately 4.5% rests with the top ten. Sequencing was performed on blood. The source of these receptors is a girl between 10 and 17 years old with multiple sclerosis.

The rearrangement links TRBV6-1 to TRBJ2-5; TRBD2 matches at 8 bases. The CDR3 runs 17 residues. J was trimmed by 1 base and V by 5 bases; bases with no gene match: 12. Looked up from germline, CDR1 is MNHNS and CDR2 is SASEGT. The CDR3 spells CASSLTGTRTTQETQYF. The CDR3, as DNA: TGTGCCAGCAGTCTAACCGGGACTAGAACGACCCAAGAGACCCAGTACTTC.

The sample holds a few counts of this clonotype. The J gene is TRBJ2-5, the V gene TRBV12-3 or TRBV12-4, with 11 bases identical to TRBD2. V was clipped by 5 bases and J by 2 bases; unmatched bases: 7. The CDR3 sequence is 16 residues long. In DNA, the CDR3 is TGTGCCAGCAGTCCTGGGACTAGCGGAGAACAAGAGACCCAGTACTTC. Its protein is CASSPGTSGEQETQYF.

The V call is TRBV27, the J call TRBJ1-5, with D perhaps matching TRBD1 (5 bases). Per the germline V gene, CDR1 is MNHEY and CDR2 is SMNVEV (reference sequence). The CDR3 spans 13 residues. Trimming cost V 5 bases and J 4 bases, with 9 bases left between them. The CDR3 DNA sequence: TGTGCCAGCAGTATCAGGGAGAATCAGCCCCAGCATTTT. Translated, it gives CASSIRENQPQHF.

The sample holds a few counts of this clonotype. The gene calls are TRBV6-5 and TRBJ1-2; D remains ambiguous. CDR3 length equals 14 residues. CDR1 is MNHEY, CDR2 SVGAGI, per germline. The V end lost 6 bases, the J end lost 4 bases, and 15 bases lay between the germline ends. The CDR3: CASRADGESYGYTF. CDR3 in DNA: TGTGCCAGCAGGGCCGACGGCGAATCCTATGGCTACACCTTC.

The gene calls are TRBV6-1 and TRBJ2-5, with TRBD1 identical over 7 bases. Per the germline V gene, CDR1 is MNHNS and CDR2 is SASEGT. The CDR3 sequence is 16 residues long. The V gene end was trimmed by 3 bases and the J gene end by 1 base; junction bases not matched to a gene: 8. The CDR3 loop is CASSDFLGQLQETQYF. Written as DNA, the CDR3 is TGTGCCAGCAGTGATTTCCTGGGACAGCTCCAAGAGACCCAGTACTTC.

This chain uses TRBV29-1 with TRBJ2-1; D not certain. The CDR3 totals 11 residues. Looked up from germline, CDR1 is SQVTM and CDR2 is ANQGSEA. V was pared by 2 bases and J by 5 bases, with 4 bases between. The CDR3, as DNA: TGCAGCGTTGAACTACACAATGAGCAGTTCTTC. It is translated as CSVELHNEQFF.

The CDR3 spells CASTLLSSTNIQYF. The CDR3 coding sequence is TGTGCCAGCACCCTTTTGTCCAGCACAAACATTCAGTACTTC. The chain employs TRBV12-3 or TRBV12-4 and TRBJ2-4; D unresolved. With 7 bases removed from V and 6 bases from J, the gap between germline ends came to 16 bases. The CDR3 is made up of 14 amino acids.

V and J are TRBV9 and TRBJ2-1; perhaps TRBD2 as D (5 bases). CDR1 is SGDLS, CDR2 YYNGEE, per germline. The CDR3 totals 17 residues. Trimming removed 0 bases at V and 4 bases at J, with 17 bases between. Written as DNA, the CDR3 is TGTGCCAGCAGCGTAGCCGGACCTAGCCGGGTTTACAATGAGCAGTTCTTC. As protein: CASSVAGPSRVYNEQFF. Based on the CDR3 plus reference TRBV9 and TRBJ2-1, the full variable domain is DSGVTQTPKHLITATGQRVTLRCSPRSGDLSVYWYQQSLDQGLQFLIQYYNGEERAKGNILERFSAQQFPDLHSELNLSSLELGDSALYFCASSVAGPSRVYNEQFFGPGTRLTVL.

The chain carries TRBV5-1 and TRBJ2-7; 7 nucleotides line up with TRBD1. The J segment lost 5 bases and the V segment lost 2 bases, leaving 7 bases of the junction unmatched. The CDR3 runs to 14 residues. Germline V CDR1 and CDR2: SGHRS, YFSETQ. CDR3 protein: CASSFQGDLNEQYF. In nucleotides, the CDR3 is TGCGCCAGCAGCTTTCAGGGGGACCTCAACGAGCAGTACTTC.

The CDR3 nucleotides read TGTGCCAGCAGCCCCGGGACACCCGAGTATGGCTACACCTTC. Protein sequence: CASSPGTPEYGYTF. The chain carries TRBV11-1 and TRBJ1-2, with D tentatively TRBD1 (6 bases). Trimming took 5 bases from V and 5 from J, leaving 15 bases between them. Germline lookup yields CDR1 SGHAT and CDR2 FQDESV (reference sequence). The CDR3 extends over 14 amino acids.

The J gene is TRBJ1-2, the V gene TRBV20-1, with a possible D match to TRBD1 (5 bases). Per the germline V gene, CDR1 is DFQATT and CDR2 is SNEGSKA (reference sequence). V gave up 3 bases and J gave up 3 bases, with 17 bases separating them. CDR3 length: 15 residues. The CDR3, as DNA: TGCAGTGCTAGCGTTGGGGGGTATCAGGACTATGGCTACACCTTC. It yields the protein CSASVGGYQDYGYTF.